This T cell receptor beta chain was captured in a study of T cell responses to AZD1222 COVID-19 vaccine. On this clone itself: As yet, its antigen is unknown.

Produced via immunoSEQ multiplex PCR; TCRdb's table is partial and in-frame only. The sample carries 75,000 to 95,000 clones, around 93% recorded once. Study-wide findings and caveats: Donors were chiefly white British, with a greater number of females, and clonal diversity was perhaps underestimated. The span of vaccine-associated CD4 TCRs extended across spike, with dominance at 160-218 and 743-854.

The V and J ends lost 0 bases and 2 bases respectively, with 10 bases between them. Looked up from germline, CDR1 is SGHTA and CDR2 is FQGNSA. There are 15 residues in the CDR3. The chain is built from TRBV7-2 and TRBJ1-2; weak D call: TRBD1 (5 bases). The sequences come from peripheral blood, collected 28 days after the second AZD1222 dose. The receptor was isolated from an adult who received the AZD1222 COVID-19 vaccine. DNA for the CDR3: TGTGCCAGCAGCTTAGCGGGGTCAGGGAACTATGGCTACACCTTC. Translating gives CASSLAGSGNYGYTF.